The rows below give T cell receptor beta chains drawn from one sample of a study of CD8+CD57+ T cells in acquired aplastic anemia. TCRdb re-analysed the reads in MiXCR, keeping a single row per CDR3 protein. Of around 150,000 distinct CDR3 sequences in the sample, around 45% were seen once. The sequenced sample consisted of sorted CD4+, CD8+, or CD8+CD57+ T cells (not recorded which) from PBMCs. These receptors were obtained from a human donor in good health. CDR3s leave out the opening cysteine and the closing phenylalanine or tryptophan. A D gene is named only where the DNA matches it firmly. Not all rows give a size; the values are once, few, many and, for expanded clones, a class.

. . TRBV9 ASSVSSGTPAMVGANVLT
TRBD1 many TRBV19 ASTLTGTGVNYGYT
. . TRBV10-3 AIRPGLADYGYT
TRBD1 . TRBV2 ASSAVRGNGYT
TRBD1 many TRBV20-1 SGRTGDFTGELF
. few TRBV2 ASSRNSRFNYGYT
TRBD2 . TRBV6-1 ASSEGLAGAGELF
TRBD1 many TRBV6-1 ASSLDRDGYGYT
. . TRBV9 ASSVGFGTSVDEQF
TRBD1 few TRBV28 ASSKWTGRTTDTQY
TRBD1 . TRBV6-1 ASGYTGGNEAF
TRBD2 many TRBV9 ASSVVGGADTQY
. . TRBV15 ATSRDVGGYEQY
. . TRBV7-8 ASSLAIDEQF
. . TRBV2 AGSDGTNTVTDTQY
. once TRBV29-1 SVGATYEQY
. . TRBV6-2/TRBV6-3 ASSYSYEGGHEQY
TRBD2 once TRBV29-1 SVAASGRDTGELF
TRBD1 once TRBV19 ASRTGQLNEQF
. . TRBV29-1 SVRQPSVEKLF
. many TRBV7-2 ASSLQRSNEQF
. . TRBV5-1 ASSSDRSSYNSPLH
. . TRBV16 ASSQPGGQPQH
. many TRBV20-1 SAATMGDNQPQH
. many TRBV3-1 ASSQDKTFSRQF
. . TRBV5-1 ASSLGQNNEQY